This is a list of T cell receptor beta chains from one sample in a study of blood T cell repertoires in COVID-19. Sequencing used immunoSEQ multiplex PCR; TCRdb keeps in-frame clones, though not all of them. The sample lists approximately 260,000 clones, 87% occurring once. Sequencing was performed on PBMCs or T cells enriched from blood (not recorded which). The receptors were gathered from a woman in her 30s with acute COVID-19. Each CDR3 is given with its conserved first and last residue. D genes are given only for firm matches. Where a row states a size, it is once, few, many or the class of an expanded clone; other rows omit it.

>NA|TRBJ1-2|TRBV30|NA
TGTGCCTGGAGTGTACGGCAGGATTCAGGCTACACCTTC
CAWSVRQDSGYTF
>NA|TRBJ1-1|TRBV5-4|NA
TGTGCCAGCAGTAGGGGCGGGGGGCTTTGGACTGAAGCTTTCTTT
CASSRGGGLWTEAFF
>TRBD2|TRBJ2-7|TRBV6-5|NA
TGTGCCAGCAGCCAAGCGGGGATATACGAGCAGTACTTC
CASSQAGIYEQYF
>TRBD2|TRBJ2-3|TRBV4-2|NA
TGTGCCAGCAGCCGCGCGCCGGCGGGGGGTACAGATACGCAGTATTTT
CASSRAPAGGTDTQYF
>TRBD1|TRBJ2-2|TRBV19|NA
TGTGCCAGTAGGGACAGGGGTAACGGGGAGCTGTTTTTT
CASRDRGNGELFF
>NA|TRBJ2-7|TRBV29-1|NA
TGCAGGGGACTTTCGCCCCCCGAGCAGTACTTC
CRGLSPPEQYF
>TRBD1|TRBJ1-2|TRBV11-2|NA
TGTGCCAGCAGCTTAGGGACAACAGGGGGTATAGGCTACACCTTC
CASSLGTTGGIGYTF
>NA|TRBJ2-7|TRBV7-8|NA
TGTGCCAGCAGCCAAGGACTGGTGTCCTACGAGCAGTACTTC
CASSQGLVSYEQYF
>TRBD1|TRBJ2-7|TRBV4-1|NA
TGCGCCAGCAGCCAAGGAGGCGACAGGGCTACCTACGAGCAGTACTTC
CASSQGGDRATYEQYF
>NA|TRBJ1-2|TRBV20-1|NA
TGCAGTGCTAGTGCAGGGTTGGTAGGCTACACCTTC
CSASAGLVGYTF
>NA|TRBJ2-5|TRBV11-1|once
TGTGCCAGCAGCCCAAGACTAGATCCGACCAAAGAGACCCAGTACTTC
CASSPRLDPTKETQYF
>NA|TRBJ2-1|TRBV16|NA
TGTGCCAGCAGCGCCGGACAGACCTACAATGAGCAGTTCTTC
CASSAGQTYNEQFF
>NA|TRBJ1-1|TRBV28|NA
TGTGCCAGTAGAGTCGGGGGTACTGAAGCTTTCTTT
CASRVGGTEAFF
>NA|TRBJ2-5|TRBV7-9|few
TGTGCCAGCAGACTAACCGGAGGGTACGGGACCCAGTACTTC
CASRLTGGYGTQYF
>NA|TRBJ2-1|TRBV5-1|many
TGCGCCAGCAGCCAGACCGGTAGCCCCTACAATGAGCAGTTCTTC
CASSQTGSPYNEQFF
>TRBD1|TRBJ1-4|TRBV19|NA
TGTGCCAGTAGTAGGACCCCGGGACAGCCTAATGAAAAACTGTTTTTT
CASSRTPGQPNEKLFF
>TRBD1|TRBJ1-5|TRBV2|few
TGTGCCAGCTCCGCTCGGACAGGGGCTCAGCCCCAGCATTTT
CASSARTGAQPQHF
>NA|TRBJ2-7|TRBV6-5|few
TGTGCCGCAACCCAGGACAGAGCCCCCTACGAGCAGTACTTC
CAATQDRAPYEQYF
>TRBD1|TRBJ1-1|TRBV29-1|NA
TGCAGCGTAAAGGGACAGCCCAACACTGAAGCTTTCTTT
CSVKGQPNTEAFF
>NA|TRBJ1-3|TRBV7-2|NA
TGTGCCAGCAGCTTAAGGAGTGCGCTCAACACCATATATTTT
CASSLRSALNTIYF
>NA|TRBJ1-4|TRBV7-9|NA
TGTGCCAGCAGCTTAACACCAACCCTTGCAACTAATGAAAAACTGTTTTTT
CASSLTPTLATNEKLFF
>NA|TRBJ1-5|TRBV13|NA
TGTGCCAGCAGCTTAGCTCGGGGGATTGGCAATCAGCCCCAGCATTTT
CASSLARGIGNQPQHF
>NA|TRBJ1-5|TRBV12-3/TRBV12-4|NA
TGTGCCAGCAGTTTATCTACCCAGCCCCAGCATTTT
CASSLSTQPQHF
>NA|TRBJ1-1|TRBV30|NA
TGTGCCTGGAGTCCCCGTCGGGAGAACACTGAAGCTTTCTTT
CAWSPRRENTEAFF
>NA|TRBJ2-7|TRBV9|NA
TGTGCCAGCAGCATCGCGACCAGGGTTTCTTCCCCCTACGAGCAGTACTTC
CASSIATRVSSPYEQYF
>TRBD1|TRBJ2-7|TRBV11-2|NA
TGTGCCAGCAGCACCCGGACAGGGATCTACGAGCAGTACTTC
CASSTRTGIYEQYF
>NA|TRBJ1-1|TRBV5-1|NA
TGCGCCAGCAATCAGGGGAACACTGAAGCTTTCTTT
CASNQGNTEAFF
>TRBD1|TRBJ1-3|TRBV28|once
TGTGCCAGCATGGGGCTGGTGGCAGGGGGATACACCATATATTTT
CASMGLVAGGYTIYF
>TRBD2|TRBJ2-7|TRBV2|NA
TGTGCCAGCAGTGAATTCAAACTAGCGCGAACTGCGGACTACGAGCAGTACTTC
CASSEFKLARTADYEQYF
>TRBD2|TRBJ2-7|TRBV6-1|NA
TGTGCCAGCAGTGAGGGAGGGGCCTACGAGCAGTACTTC
CASSEGGAYEQYF
>NA|TRBJ2-1|TRBV19|NA
TGTGCCAGTAGGGGGGGACTTACCAATGAGCAGTTCTTC
CASRGGLTNEQFF
>NA|TRBJ2-5|TRBV21-1|NA
TGTGCCAGCAGCATCACAGGGGGCCTGGAGACCCAGTACTTC
CASSITGGLETQYF
>TRBD1|TRBJ2-7|TRBV28|NA
TGTGCCAGCAGTTTACTAGGACAGGGCCGATCCTACGAGCAGTACTTC
CASSLLGQGRSYEQYF
>NA|TRBJ1-5|TRBV11-2|NA
TGTGCCAGCAGCTTAGCGCTCCGGGGTGGGGCCCAGCATTTT
CASSLALRGGAQHF
>NA|TRBJ2-1|TRBV28|NA
TGTGCCAGCAGTTTACACCCCTCCAGCTCCTACAATGAGCAGTTCTTC
CASSLHPSSSYNEQFF
>NA|TRBJ1-1|TRBV28|once
TGTGCCAGCAGTTTAAGGCCGGGACTAGTTACTGAAGCTTTCTTT
CASSLRPGLVTEAFF
>TRBD1|TRBJ1-2|TRBV5-8|NA
TGTGCCAGCAGCTTCTCCACAGGGGGTGGCTACACCTTC
CASSFSTGGGYTF
>TRBD1|TRBJ2-5|TRBV19|NA
TGTGCCAGTAGTACTGACAGGGGCGCACAGGGGACCCAGTACTTC
CASSTDRGAQGTQYF
>NA|TRBJ1-2|TRBV6-5|NA
TGTGCCAGCAATGCGGGGCAGGTTTTTTATGGCTACACCTTC
CASNAGQVFYGYTF
>TRBD1|TRBJ2-7|TRBV7-9|NA
TGTGCCAGCAGCTCAGGGGGCATGTCTTACGAGCAGTACTTC
CASSSGGMSYEQYF
>TRBD2|TRBJ2-3|TRBV19|NA
TGTGCCAGTAGTGTCAGCGGGGGGGCCCTTTCAGATACGCAGTATTTT
CASSVSGGALSDTQYF
>TRBD2|TRBJ2-3|TRBV10-3|NA
TGTGCCATCAGTGAGTCTTGGATAGCGGGAGTTAACACAGATACGCAGTATTTT
CAISESWIAGVNTDTQYF
>NA|TRBJ1-5|TRBV7-2|NA
TGTGCCAGCAGCCTAATAGATAGAAATAGCAATCAGCCCCAGCATTTT
CASSLIDRNSNQPQHF
>TRBD2|TRBJ2-7|TRBV5-4|NA
TGTGCCAGCAGCCGAGCGGGAGTCCACGAGCAGTACTTC
CASSRAGVHEQYF
>NA|TRBJ1-4|TRBV5-1|NA
TGCGCCAGCAGCTCCCAGGGAGGTGAAAAACTGTTTTTT
CASSSQGGEKLFF
>NA|TRBJ1-2|TRBV6-5|NA
TGTGCCAGCAGCTCAAATGGAGCCTATGGCTACACCTTC
CASSSNGAYGYTF
>NA|TRBJ2-5|TRBV6-2/TRBV6-3|NA
TGTGCCAGCAGCAAACCATCAGGGCACCAAGAGACCCAGTACTTC
CASSKPSGHQETQYF
>TRBD2|TRBJ2-1|TRBV2|NA
TGTGCCAGCAGTCGGGAGGCAAGCTCCTACAATGAGCAGTTCTTC
CASSREASSYNEQFF
>NA|TRBJ1-5|TRBV6-1|few
TGTGCCAGCAGTGAGCAGCCGGGACTGAACAATCAGCCCCAGCATTTT
CASSEQPGLNNQPQHF
>NA|TRBJ2-2|TRBV3-1/TRBV3-2|once
TGTGCCAGCAGCCCTCAGACCGGGGAGCTGTTTTTT
CASSPQTGELFF
>NA|TRBJ2-7|TRBV7-9|NA
TGTGCCAGCAGCTCCTTCGGGTTTGGCTTGCGGTACGAGCAGTACTTC
CASSSFGFGLRYEQYF
>NA|TRBJ1-6|TRBV2|NA
TGTGCCAGCAGCGAATCCAGGGGTGAAAATTCACCCCTCCACTTT
CASSESRGENSPLHF
>NA|TRBJ2-1|TRBV9|NA
TGTGCCAGCAGCGTAGGTGGGGCCGCCGATGAGCAGTTCTTC
CASSVGGAADEQFF
>NA|TRBJ1-1|TRBV6-4|NA
TGTGCCAGCAGTGAACGGGGAGGGTGGGGCACTGAAGCTTTCTTT
CASSERGGWGTEAFF
>TRBD2|TRBJ2-1|TRBV14|NA
TGTGCCAGCAGCCAACTCCTGGGACTAGCGGGGGAGAATAGCTACAATGAGCAGTTCTTC
CASSQLLGLAGENSYNEQFF
>NA|TRBJ1-3|TRBV7-2|NA
TGTGCCAGCAGCGCCGGGAGGGGGGTCGGAAACACCATATATTTT
CASSAGRGVGNTIYF
>NA|TRBJ1-2|TRBV27|NA
TGTGCCAGCAGTCTCTCCGCCGGGACACCTAACTATGGCTACACCTTC
CASSLSAGTPNYGYTF
>TRBD2|TRBJ2-7|TRBV7-9|NA
TGTGCCAGCAGTTCCGGGACTAGCGTTTACTACGAGCAGTACTTC
CASSSGTSVYYEQYF
>NA|TRBJ2-2|TRBV3-1/TRBV3-2|NA
TGTGCCAGCAGCCAACGCGGAATCGCGAACACCGGGGAGCTGTTTTTT
CASSQRGIANTGELFF